Shown below are 2 T cell receptor beta chains from a single sample sequenced in a study of T cell responses to AZD1222 COVID-19 vaccine (dated by TCRdb to the early 2020s). Taken with the paper, the label for time point translates to: baseline before first vaccination. Library generation was performed with the immunoSEQ multiplex PCR assay. Here the immuneACCESS table is served through TCRdb, limited to in-frame sequences with V and J called. Missing clones are a known gap in these copies; in checked studies unresolved V genes cover under half, and the rest lacks a known reason. Within this sample are approximately 80,000 clones, with 75% to 85% of them counted one time only. 20% to 25% of the sample is in the top ten clones. The input for sequencing was peripheral blood, taken on day 0 of AZD1222 vaccination. Receptor source: an adult in good health.

This clone was seen just once. The rearrangement uses TRBV6-5 and TRBJ2-3; no clear D gene. With 6 bases removed from V and 1 base from J, the gap between germline ends came to 11 bases. Germline CDR1 reads MNHEY; CDR2 reads SVGAGI. The CDR3 covers 14 residues. CDR3 DNA sequence: TGTGCCAGCAGCCCCGATTGGGGCACAGATACGCAGTATTTT. It is translated as CASSPDWGTDTQYF.

J is TRBJ2-5 and V is TRBV3-1 (or the pseudogene TRBV3-2); D perhaps matches TRBD1 (6 bases). This CDR3 has 13 amino acids. Germline V gives CDR1 LGHDT, CDR2 YNNKEL (reference sequence). The V end lost 4 bases, the J end lost 2 bases, and 8 bases lay between the germline ends. DNA for the CDR3: TGTGCCAGCAGCCCCACAGGGCAAGAGACCCAGTACTTC. Translated: CASSPTGQETQYF.